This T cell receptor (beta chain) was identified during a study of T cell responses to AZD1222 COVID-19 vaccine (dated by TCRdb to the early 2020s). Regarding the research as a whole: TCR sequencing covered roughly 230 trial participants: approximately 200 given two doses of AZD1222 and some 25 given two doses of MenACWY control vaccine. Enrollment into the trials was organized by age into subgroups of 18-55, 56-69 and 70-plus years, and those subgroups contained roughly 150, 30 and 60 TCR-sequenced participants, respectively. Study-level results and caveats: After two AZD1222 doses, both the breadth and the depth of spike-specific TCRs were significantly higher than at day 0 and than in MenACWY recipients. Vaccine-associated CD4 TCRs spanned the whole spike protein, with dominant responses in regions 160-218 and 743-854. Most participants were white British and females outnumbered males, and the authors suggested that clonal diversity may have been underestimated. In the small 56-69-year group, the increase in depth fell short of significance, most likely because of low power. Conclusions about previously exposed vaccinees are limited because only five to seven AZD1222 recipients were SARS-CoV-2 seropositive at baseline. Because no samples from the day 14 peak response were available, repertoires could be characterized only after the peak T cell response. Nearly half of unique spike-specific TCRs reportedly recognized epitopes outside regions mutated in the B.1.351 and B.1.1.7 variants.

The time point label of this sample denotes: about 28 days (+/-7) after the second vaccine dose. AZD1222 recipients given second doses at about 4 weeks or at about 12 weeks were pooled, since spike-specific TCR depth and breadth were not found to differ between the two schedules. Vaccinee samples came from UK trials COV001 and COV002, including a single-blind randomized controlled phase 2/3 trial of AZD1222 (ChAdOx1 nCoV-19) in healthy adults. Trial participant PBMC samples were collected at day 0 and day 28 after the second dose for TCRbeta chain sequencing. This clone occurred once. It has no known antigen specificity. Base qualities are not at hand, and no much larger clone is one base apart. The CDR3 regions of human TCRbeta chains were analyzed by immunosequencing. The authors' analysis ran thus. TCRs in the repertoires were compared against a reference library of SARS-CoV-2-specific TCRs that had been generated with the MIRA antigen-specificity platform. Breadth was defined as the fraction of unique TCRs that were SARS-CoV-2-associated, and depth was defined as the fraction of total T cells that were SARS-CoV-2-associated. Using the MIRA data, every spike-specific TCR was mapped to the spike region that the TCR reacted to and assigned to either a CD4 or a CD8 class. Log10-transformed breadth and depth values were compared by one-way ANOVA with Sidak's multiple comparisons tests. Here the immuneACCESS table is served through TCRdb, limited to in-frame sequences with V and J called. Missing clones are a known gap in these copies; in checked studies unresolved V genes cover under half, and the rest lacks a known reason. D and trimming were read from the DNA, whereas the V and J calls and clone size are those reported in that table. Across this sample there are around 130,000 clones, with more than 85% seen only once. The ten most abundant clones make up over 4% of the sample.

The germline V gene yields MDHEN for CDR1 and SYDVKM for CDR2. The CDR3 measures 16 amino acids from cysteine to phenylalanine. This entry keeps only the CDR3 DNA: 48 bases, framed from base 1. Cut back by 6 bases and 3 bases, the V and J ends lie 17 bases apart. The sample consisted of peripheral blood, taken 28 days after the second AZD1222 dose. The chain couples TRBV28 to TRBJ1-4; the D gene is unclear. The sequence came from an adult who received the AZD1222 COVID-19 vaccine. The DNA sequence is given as TGTGCCAGCAGCCCGGAGGGAGAAAGGGCTAATGAAAAACTGTTTTTT. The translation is CASSPEGERANEKLFF.